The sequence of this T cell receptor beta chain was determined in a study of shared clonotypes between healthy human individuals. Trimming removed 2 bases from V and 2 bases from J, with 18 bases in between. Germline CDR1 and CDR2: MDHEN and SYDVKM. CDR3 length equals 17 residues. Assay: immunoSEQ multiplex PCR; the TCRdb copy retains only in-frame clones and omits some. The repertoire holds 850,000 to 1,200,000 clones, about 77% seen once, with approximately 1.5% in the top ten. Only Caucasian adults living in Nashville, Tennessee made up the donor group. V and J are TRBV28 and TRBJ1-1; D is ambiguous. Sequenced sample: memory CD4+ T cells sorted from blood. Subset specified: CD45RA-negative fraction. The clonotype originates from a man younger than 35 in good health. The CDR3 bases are TGTGCCAGCAGTTTAATCGGCAGTCACCTTCTTAACACTGAAGCTTTCTTT. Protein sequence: CASSLIGSHLLNTEAFF.